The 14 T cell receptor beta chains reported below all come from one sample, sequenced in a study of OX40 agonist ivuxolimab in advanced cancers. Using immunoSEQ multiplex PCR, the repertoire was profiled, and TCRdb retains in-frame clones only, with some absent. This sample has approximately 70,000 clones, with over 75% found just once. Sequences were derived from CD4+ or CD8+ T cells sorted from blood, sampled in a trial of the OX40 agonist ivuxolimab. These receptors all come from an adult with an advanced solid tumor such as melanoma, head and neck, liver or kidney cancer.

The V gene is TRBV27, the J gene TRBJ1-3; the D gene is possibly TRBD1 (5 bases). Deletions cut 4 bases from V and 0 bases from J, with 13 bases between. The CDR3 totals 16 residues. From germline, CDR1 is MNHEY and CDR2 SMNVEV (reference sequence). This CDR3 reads CASSSQGLSSGNTIYF. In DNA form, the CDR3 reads TGTGCCAGCAGTTCCCAGGGTTTAAGCTCTGGAAACACCATATATTTT.

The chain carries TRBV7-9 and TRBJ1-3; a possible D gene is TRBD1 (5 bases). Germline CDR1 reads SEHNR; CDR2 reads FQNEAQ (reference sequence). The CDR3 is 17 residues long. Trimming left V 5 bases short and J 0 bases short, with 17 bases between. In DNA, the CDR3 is TGTGCCAGCAGCCCTCCGCCAGGACACCCCTCTGGAAACACCATATATTTT. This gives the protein CASSPPPGHPSGNTIYF. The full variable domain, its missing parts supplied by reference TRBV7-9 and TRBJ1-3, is DTGVSQNPRHKITKRGQNVTFRCDPISEHNRLYWYRQTLGQGPEFLTYFQNEAQLEKSRLLSDRFSAERPKGSFSTLEIQRTEQGDSAMYLCASSPPPGHPSGNTIYFGEGSWLTVV.

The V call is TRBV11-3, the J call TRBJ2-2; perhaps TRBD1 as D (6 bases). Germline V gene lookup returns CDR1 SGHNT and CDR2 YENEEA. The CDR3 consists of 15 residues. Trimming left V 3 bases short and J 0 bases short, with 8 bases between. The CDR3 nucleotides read TGTGCCAGCAGCTTGCAGGGGACGAACACCGGGGAGCTGTTTTTT. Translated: CASSLQGTNTGELFF.

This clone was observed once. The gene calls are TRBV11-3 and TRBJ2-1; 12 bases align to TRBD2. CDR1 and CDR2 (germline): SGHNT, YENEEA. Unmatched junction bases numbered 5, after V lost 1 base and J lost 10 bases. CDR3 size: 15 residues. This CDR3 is CASSLGLAGVGEQFF. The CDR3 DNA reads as TGTGCCAGCAGCTTAGGACTAGCGGGAGTCGGGGAGCAGTTCTTC.

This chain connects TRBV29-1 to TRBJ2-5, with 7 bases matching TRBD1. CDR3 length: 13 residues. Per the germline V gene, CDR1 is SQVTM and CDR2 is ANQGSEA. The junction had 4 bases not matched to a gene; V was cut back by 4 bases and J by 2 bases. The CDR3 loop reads CSVARGQQETQYF. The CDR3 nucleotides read TGCAGCGTTGCCCGGGGACAGCAAGAGACCCAGTACTTC.

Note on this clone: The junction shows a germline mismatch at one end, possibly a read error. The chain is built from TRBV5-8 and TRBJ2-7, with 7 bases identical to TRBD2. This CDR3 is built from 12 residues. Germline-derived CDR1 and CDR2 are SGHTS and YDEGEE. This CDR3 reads CASSHLRGSLHF. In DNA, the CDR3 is TGTGCCAGCAGCCACCTTCGCGGGAGTTTGCACTTC.

In nucleotides, the CDR3 is TGTGCCAGCAGTGCAAACCTAGCGGGCACAGATACGCAGTATTTT. Encoded protein: CASSANLAGTDTQYF. The genes are TRBV27 and TRBJ2-3; 7 nucleotides agree with TRBD2. With 5 bases clipped from V and 1 base from J, the junction kept 6 bases outside the gene matches. CDR1 and CDR2 (germline): MNHEY, SMNVEV (reference sequence). The length of the CDR3 is 15 residues.

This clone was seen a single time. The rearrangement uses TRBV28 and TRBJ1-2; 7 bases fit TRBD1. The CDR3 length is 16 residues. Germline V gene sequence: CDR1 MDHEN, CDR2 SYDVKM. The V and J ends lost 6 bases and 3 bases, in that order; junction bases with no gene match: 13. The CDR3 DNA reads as TGTGCCAGCAGCGACCATAGGCTAGGGGGCGACTATGGCTACACCTTC. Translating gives CASSDHRLGGDYGYTF.

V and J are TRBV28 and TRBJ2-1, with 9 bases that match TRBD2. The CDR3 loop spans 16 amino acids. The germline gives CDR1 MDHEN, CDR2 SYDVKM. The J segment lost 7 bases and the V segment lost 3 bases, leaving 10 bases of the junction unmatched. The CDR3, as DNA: TGTGCCAGCAGTTTTTCGGGCGGGAGGGCTCGTAATGAGCAGTTCTTC. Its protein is CASSFSGGRARNEQFF.

The CDR3 sequence is CASSPTTVNTEAFF. CDR3 nucleotides: TGCGCCAGCAGCCCAACGACGGTGAACACTGAAGCTTTCTTT. This rearrangement joins TRBV5-1 to TRBJ1-1; D uncertain. Germline V gene lookup returns CDR1 SGHRS and CDR2 YFSETQ. The CDR3 length is 14 residues. The V end lost 4 bases, the J end lost 0 bases, and 10 bases lay between the germline ends.

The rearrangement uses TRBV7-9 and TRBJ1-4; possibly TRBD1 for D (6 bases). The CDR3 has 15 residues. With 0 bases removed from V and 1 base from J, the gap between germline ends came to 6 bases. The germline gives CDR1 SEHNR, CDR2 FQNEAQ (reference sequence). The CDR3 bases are TGTGCCAGCAGCTTAGCGACAGGAACTAATGAAAAACTGTTTTTT. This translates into CASSLATGTNEKLFF.

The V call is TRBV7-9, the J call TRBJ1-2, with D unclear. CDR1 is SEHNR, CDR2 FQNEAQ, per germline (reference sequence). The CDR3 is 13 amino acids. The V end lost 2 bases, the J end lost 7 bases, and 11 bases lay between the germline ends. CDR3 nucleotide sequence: TGTGCCAGCAGCTTATCGGGGAATAGTGGCTACACCTTC. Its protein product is CASSLSGNSGYTF.

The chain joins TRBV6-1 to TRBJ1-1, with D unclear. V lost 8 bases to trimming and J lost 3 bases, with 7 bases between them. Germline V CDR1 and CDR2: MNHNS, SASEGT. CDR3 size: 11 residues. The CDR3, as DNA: TGTGCCAGCTCCTCTGACACTGAAGCTTTCTTT. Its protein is CASSSDTEAFF.

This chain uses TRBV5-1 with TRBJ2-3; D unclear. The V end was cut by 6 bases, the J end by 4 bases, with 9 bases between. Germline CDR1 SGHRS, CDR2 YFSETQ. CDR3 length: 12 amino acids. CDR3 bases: TGCGCCAGCATGGGCAACGCAGATACGCAGTATTTT. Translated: CASMGNADTQYF.